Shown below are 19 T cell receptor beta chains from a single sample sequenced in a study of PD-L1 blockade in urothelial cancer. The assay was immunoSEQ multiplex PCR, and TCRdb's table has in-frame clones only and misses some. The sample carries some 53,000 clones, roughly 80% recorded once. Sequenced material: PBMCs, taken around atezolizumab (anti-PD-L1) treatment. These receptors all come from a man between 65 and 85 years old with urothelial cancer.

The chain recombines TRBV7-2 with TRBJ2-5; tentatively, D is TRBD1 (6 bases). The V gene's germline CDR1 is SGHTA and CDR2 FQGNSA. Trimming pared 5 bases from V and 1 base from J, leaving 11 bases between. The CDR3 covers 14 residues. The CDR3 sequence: CASSRDRSQETQYF. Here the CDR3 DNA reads TGTGCCAGCAGCCGAGACAGGTCCCAAGAGACCCAGTACTTC.

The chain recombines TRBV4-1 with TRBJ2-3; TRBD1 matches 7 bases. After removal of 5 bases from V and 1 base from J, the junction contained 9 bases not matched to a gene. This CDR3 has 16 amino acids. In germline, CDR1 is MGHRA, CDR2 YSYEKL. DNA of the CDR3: TGCGCCAGCAGCTCTTTATCCGGGACAGGCACAGATACGCAGTATTTT. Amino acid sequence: CASSSLSGTGTDTQYF.

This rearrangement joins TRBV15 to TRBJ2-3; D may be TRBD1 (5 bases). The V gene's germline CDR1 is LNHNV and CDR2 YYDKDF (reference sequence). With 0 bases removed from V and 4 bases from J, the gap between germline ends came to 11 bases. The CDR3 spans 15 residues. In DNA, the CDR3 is TGTGCCACCAGCAGAGAAGGGGCGCTAGCAGATACGCAGTATTTT. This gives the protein CATSREGALADTQYF.

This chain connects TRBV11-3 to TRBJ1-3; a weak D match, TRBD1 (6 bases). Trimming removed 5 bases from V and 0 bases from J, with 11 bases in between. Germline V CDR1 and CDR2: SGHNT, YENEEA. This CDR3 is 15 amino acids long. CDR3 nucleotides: TGTGCCAGCAGCCTCGGGACAAACTCTGGAAACACCATATATTTT. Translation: CASSLGTNSGNTIYF.

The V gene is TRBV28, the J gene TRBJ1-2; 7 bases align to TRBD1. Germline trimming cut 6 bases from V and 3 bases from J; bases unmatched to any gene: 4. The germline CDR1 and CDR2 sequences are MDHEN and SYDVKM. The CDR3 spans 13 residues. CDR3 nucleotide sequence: TGTGCCAGCAGGAATCAGGGGGACTATGGCTACACCTTC. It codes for CASRNQGDYGYTF.

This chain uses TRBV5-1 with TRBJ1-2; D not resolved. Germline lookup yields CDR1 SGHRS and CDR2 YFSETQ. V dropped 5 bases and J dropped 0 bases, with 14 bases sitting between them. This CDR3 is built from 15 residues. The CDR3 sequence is CASSNGSLANYGYTF. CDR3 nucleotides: TGCGCCAGCAGTAATGGCAGCCTAGCTAACTATGGCTACACCTTC.

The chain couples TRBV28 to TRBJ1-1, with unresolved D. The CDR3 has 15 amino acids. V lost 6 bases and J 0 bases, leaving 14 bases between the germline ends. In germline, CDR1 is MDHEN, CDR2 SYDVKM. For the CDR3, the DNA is TGTGCCAGCAGGCCTTTCGGGATACTGAACACTGAAGCTTTCTTT. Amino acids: CASRPFGILNTEAFF.

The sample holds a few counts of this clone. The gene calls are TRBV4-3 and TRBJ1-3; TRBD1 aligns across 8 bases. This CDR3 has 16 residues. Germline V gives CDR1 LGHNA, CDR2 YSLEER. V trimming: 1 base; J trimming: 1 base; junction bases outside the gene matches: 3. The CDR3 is CASSQGRTGSGNTIYF. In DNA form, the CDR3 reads TGCGCCAGCAGCCAAGGACGGACAGGGTCTGGAAACACCATATATTTT.

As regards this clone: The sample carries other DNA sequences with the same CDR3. CDR3 sequence (DNA): TGTGCCAGCTCACCTGGACTAGCGGGAGCTTACAATGAGCAGTTCTTC. Protein product: CASSPGLAGAYNEQFF. The rearrangement joins TRBV18 to TRBJ2-1, with 13 positions matching TRBD2. CDR1 KGHSH and CDR2 LQKENI come from the germline V gene. This CDR3 spans 16 amino acids. Germline trimming cut 3 bases from V and 4 bases from J; bases unmatched to any gene: 3.

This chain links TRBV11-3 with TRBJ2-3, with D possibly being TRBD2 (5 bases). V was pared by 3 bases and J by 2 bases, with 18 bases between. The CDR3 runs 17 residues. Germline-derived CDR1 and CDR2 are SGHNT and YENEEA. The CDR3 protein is CASSFQRATRATDTQYF. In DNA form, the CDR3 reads TGTGCCAGCAGCTTTCAAAGGGCTACTAGGGCCACAGATACGCAGTATTTT.

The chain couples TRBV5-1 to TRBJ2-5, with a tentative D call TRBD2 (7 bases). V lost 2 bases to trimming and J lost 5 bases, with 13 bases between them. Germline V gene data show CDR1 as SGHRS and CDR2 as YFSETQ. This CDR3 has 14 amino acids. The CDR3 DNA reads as TGCGCCAGCAGCTTTACAGGGCGGGAGGAGACCCAGTACTTC. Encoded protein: CASSFTGREETQYF.

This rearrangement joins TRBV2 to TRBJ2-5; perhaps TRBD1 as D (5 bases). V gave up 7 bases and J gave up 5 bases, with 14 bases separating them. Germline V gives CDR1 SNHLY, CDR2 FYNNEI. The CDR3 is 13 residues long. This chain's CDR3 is CASTTTGGETQYF. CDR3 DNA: TGTGCCAGCACCACAACAGGCGGCGAGACCCAGTACTTC.

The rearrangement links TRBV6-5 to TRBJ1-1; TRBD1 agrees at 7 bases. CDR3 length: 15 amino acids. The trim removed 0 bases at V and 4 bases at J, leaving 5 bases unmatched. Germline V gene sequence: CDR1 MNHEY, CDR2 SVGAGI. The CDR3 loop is CASSYSGGSGTEAFF. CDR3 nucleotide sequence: TGTGCCAGCAGTTACTCAGGGGGCTCGGGCACTGAAGCTTTCTTT.

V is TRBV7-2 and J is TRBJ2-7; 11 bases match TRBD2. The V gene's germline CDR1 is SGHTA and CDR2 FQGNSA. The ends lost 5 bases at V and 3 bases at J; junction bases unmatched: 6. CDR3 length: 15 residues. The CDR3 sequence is CASSLSTSGSYEQYF. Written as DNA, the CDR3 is TGTGCCAGCAGCCTCAGCACTAGCGGGAGCTACGAGCAGTACTTC.

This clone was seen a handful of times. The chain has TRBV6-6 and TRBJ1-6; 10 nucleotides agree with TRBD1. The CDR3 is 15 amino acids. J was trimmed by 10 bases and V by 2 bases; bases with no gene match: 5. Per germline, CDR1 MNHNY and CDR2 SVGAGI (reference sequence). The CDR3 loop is CASSYEGQGWSPLHF. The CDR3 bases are TGTGCCAGCAGTTACGAGGGACAGGGGTGGTCACCCCTCCACTTT.

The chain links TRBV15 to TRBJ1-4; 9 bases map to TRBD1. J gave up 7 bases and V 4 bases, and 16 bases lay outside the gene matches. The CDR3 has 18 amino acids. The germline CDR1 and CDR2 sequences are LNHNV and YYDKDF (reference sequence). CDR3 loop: CATSTAGTGMRRVEKLFF. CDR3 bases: TGTGCCACCAGCACCGCCGGGACAGGGATGCGGAGGGTTGAAAAACTGTTTTTT.

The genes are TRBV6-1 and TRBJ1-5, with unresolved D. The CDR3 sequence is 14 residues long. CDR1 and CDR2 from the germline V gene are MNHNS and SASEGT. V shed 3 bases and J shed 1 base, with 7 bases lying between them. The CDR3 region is CASSDPGSNQPQHF. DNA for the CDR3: TGTGCCAGCAGTGACCCGGGGAGCAATCAGCCCCAGCATTTT.

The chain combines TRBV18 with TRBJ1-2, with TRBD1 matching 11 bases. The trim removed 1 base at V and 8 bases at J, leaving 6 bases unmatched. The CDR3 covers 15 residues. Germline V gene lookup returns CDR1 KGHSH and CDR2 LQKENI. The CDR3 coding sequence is TGTGCCAGCTCACCACGGGACAGGGGGGAAGAAGGCTACACCTTC. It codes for CASSPRDRGEEGYTF.

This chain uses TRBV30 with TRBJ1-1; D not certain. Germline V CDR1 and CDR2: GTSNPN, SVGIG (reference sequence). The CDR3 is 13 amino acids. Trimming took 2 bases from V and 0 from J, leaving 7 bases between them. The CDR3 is CAWSTGVNTEAFF. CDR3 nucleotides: TGTGCCTGGAGTACCGGGGTGAACACTGAAGCTTTCTTT.